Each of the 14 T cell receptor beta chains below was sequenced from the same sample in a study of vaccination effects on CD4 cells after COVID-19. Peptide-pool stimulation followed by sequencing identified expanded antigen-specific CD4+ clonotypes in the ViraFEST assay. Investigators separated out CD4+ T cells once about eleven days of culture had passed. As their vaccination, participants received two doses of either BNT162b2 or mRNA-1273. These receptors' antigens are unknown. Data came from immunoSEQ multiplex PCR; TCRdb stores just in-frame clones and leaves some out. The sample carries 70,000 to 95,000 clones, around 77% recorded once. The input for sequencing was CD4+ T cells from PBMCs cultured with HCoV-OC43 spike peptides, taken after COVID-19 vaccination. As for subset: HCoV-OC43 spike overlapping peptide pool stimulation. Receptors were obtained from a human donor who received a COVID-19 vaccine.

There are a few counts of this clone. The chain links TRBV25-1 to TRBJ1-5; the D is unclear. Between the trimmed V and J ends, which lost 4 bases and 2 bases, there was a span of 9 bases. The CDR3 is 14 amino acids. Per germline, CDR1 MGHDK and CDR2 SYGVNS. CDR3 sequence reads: CASSGGGGNQPQHF. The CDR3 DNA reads TGTGCCAGCAGTGGAGGCGGCGGCAATCAGCCCCAGCATTTT.

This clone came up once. CDR3 sequence: CASSHSQETQYF. The CDR3 nucleotides are TGTGCCAGTAGTCACTCACAAGAGACCCAGTACTTC. The V call is TRBV19, the J call TRBJ2-5; D call uncertain. Germline V gene data show CDR1 as LNHDA and CDR2 as SQIVND (reference sequence). The CDR3 totals 12 residues. Trimming cost V 5 bases and J 2 bases, with 6 bases left between them.

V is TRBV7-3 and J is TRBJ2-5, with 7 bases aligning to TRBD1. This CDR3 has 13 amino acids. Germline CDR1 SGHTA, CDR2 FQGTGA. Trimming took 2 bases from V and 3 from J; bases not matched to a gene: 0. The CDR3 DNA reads TGTGCCAGCAGCTTAGACAGGGAAGAGACCCAGTACTTC. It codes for CASSLDREETQYF.

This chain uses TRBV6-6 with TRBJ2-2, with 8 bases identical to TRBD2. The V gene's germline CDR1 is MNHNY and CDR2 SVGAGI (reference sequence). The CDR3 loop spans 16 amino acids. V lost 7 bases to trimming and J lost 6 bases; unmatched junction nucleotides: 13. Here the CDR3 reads CASTSFREGIPGELFF. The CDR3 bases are TGTGCCAGCACCTCCTTTCGGGAGGGTATCCCCGGGGAGCTGTTTTTT.

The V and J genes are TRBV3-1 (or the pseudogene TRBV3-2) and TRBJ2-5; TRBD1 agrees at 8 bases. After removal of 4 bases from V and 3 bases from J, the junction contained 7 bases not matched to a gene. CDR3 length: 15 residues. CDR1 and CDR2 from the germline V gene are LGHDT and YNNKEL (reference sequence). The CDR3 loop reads CASSPWTGPKETQYF. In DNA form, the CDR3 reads TGTGCCAGCAGCCCGTGGACAGGGCCTAAAGAGACCCAGTACTTC.

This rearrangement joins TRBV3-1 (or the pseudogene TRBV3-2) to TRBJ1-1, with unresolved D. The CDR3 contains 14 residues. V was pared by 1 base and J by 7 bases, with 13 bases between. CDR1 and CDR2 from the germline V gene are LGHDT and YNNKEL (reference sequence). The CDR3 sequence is CASSQGTHTVEAFF. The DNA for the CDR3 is TGTGCCAGCAGCCAAGGAACTCACACGGTTGAAGCTTTCTTT.

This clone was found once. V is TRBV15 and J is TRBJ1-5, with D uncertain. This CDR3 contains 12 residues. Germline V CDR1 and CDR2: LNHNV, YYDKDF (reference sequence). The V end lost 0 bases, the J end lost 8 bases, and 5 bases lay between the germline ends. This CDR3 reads CATSRDFEPQHF. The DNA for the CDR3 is TGTGCCACCAGCAGAGATTTTGAGCCCCAGCATTTT. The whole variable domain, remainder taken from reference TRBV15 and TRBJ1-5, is DAMVIQNPRYQVTQFGKPVTLSCSQTLNHNVMYWYQQKSSQAPKLLFHYYDKDFNNEADTPDNFQSRRPNTSFCFLDIRSPGLGDTAMYLCATSRDFEPQHFGDGTRLSIL.

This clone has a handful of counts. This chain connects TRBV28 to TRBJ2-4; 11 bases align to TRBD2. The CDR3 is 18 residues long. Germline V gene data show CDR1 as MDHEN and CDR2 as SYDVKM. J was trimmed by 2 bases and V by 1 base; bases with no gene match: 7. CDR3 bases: TGTGCCAGCAGTTTATATAGCGGGGGGGCGTTTACCAAAAACATTCAGTACTTC. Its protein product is CASSLYSGGAFTKNIQYF.

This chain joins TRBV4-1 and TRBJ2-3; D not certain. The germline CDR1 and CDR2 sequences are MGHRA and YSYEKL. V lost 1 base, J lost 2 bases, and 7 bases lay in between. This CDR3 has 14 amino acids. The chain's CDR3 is CASSQVLITDTQYF. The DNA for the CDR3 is TGCGCCAGCAGCCAAGTCTTGATCACAGATACGCAGTATTTT.

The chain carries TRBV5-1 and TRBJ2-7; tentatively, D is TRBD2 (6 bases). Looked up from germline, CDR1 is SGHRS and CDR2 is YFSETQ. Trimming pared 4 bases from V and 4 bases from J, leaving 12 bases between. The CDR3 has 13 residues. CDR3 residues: CASSRDSFYEQYV. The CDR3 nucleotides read TGCGCCAGCAGCAGGGACTCCTTTTACGAGCAGTACGTC.

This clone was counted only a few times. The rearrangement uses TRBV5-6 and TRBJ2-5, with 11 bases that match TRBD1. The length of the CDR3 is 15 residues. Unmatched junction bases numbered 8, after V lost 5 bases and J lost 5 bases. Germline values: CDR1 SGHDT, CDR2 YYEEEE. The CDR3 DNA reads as TGTGCCAGCAGGTGGACAGGGGGCGCCGGGGAGACCCAGTACTTC. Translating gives CASRWTGGAGETQYF.

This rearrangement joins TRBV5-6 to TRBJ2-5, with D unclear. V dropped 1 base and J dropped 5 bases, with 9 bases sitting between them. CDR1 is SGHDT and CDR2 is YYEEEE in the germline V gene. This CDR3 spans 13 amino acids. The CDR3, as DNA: TGTGCCAGCAGCTTGTGGATTGAGGAGACCCAGTACTTC. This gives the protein CASSLWIEETQYF.

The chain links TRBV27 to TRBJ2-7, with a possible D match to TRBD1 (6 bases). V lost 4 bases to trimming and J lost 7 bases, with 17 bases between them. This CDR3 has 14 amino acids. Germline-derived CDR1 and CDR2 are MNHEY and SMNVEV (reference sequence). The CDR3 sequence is CASSSYRESGEQYV. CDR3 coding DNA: TGTGCCAGCAGTTCGTACAGGGAGTCGGGGGAGCAGTACGTC.

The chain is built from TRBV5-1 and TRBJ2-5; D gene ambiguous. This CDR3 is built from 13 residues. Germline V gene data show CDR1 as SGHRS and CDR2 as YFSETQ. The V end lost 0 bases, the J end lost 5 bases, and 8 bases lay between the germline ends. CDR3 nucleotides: TGCGCCAGCAGCTTGGTTCCCTCGGAGACCCAGTACTTC. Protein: CASSLVPSETQYF.